This note documents a single TCR beta chain sequence. The antigen is unknown. This specimen comes from a study of cytomegalovirus exposure and HLA in healthy donors. Germline lookup yields CDR1 WNHNN and CDR2 SYGVQD (reference sequence). V gave up 8 bases and J gave up 0 bases, with 10 bases separating them. The CDR3 has 14 residues. Study results and limitations: Using a false discovery rate of 0.05, a later analysis showed that approximately 18,000 TCR beta sequences were associated with HLA alleles. CMV serostatus was the only immune exposure information that was available.

Researchers ran the PCR with 60 Vbeta and 13 Jbeta primers. Measured with immunoSEQ multiplex PCR; TCRdb has only the in-frame clones, and not every one. Of fewer than 200,000 clones in the sample, around 83% were seen once. The sequencing input was PBMCs. This clonotype was sampled from a man aged 25-45 years in good health and CMV-seropositive. The chain carries TRBV10-1 and TRBJ2-2, with D tentatively TRBD1 (6 bases). CDR3 protein: CASQGSANTGELFF. In DNA, the CDR3 is TGCGCCAGCCAGGGGAGTGCGAACACCGGGGAGCTGTTTTTT.